Presented here are 20 T cell receptor beta chains from one specimen sequenced in a study of T cells in Graves' hyperthyroidism and ophthalmopathy. The source material, RNA transcripts, was used to amplify TCR beta CDR3 regions. Using the HTBI primer set, a first-round RT-PCR was run on the TCR CDR3. TCRdb used MiXCR to reprocess the multiplex PCR reads, holding one entry per CDR3 protein. The sample includes 450,000 to 600,000 distinct CDR3 sequences, 12% to 15% of them seen just once. Sequencing was performed on blood. The source is a woman aged 40-49 years with Graves' hyperthyroidism.

This clonotype was seen ten or more times. The chain joins TRBV6-1 to TRBJ2-3; 8 bases align to TRBD2. Trimming removed 7 bases from V and 3 bases from J; junction bases left unmatched: 3. The length of the CDR3 is 13 residues. Germline assignment: CDR1 MNHNS and CDR2 SASEGT. The CDR3 spells CASKRLATDTQYF. For the CDR3, the DNA is TGTGCCAGCAAGAGACTAGCGACAGATACGCAGTATTTT.

Of note for this clonotype: A read error may be the cause here, since a much bigger clone is one base away. The chain uses TRBV6-2 or TRBV6-3 and TRBJ2-7, with D perhaps given as TRBD1 or TRBD2 (5 bases each). Looked up from germline, CDR1 is MNHEY and CDR2 is SVGEGT. Deletions cut 7 bases from V and 3 bases from J, with 13 bases between. This CDR3 region has 13 residues. CDR3 DNA sequence: TGTGCCAGCACTCATCGGGACCTCTACGAGCAGTACTTC. Translating it yields CASTHRDLYEQYF.

This clonotype was counted only a few times. A read error may be the cause here, since a much bigger clone is one base away. The chain joins TRBV7-9 to TRBJ2-5, with 7 bases lining up with TRBD1. This CDR3 has 14 residues. Losses at the gene ends were 5 bases for V and 2 bases for J; bases not matched to a gene: 5. The germline CDR1 and CDR2 sequences are SEHNR and FQNEAQ (reference sequence). CDR3 DNA: TGTGCCAGCAGCCGATCGACAGGGCAAGAGACCCAGTACTTC. This encodes CASSRSTGQETQYF. Using reference TRBV7-9 and TRBJ2-5 for the parts outside the CDR3, the full variable domain is DTGVSQNPRHKITKRGQNVTFRCDPISEHNRLYWYRQTLGQGPEFLTYFQNEAQLEKSRLLSDRFSAERPKGSFSTLEIQRTEQGDSAMYLCASSRSTGQETQYFGPGTRLLVL.

The V gene is TRBV7-9, the J gene TRBJ1-6; D gene ambiguous. From germline, CDR1 is SEHNR and CDR2 FQNEAQ (reference sequence). The CDR3 extends over 13 amino acids. The V gene lost 3 bases and the J gene lost 9 bases, with 9 bases spanning the gap. CDR3 DNA: TGTGCCAGCAGCTTCGACGGTGTTTCACCCCTCCACTTT. This codes for CASSFDGVSPLHF. The full variable domain, its missing parts supplied by reference TRBV7-9 and TRBJ1-6, is DTGVSQNPRHKITKRGQNVTFRCDPISEHNRLYWYRQTLGQGPEFLTYFQNEAQLEKSRLLSDRFSAERPKGSFSTLEIQRTEQGDSAMYLCASSFDGVSPLHFGNGTRLTVT.

This chain connects TRBV30 to TRBJ2-1; D is unclear. The CDR3 covers 12 residues. The V and J ends lost 1 base and 9 bases respectively, with 10 bases between them. From germline, CDR1 is GTSNPN and CDR2 SVGIG (reference sequence). The CDR3 region is CAWSEVTGEQFF. The CDR3 DNA follows: TGTGCCTGGAGTGAGGTGACTGGTGAGCAGTTCTTC.

This clonotype appeared many times. The rearrangement uses TRBV2 and TRBJ2-2; D gene unclear. V gave up 9 bases and J gave up 0 bases, with 5 bases separating them. The CDR3 contains 12 residues. Germline assignment: CDR1 SNHLY and CDR2 FYNNEI. For the CDR3, the DNA is TGTGCCAGGACATCGAACACCGGGGAGCTGTTTTTT. Its translation is CARTSNTGELFF.

This clonotype was counted only a few times. The CDR3 DNA reads as TGCAGTGCTAGAGATGCCGGCGGGAGGGCCGCCTACAATGAGCAGTTCTTC. The encoded protein is CSARDAGGRAAYNEQFF. This chain connects TRBV20-1 to TRBJ2-1, with 9 bases matching TRBD2. The germline V gene has CDR1 DFQATT and CDR2 SNEGSKA (reference sequence). The CDR3 is 17 amino acids. The V segment lost 0 bases and the J segment 2 bases; nucleotides outside the gene matches: 8.

This clonotype was picked up many times. This chain uses TRBV6-2 or TRBV6-3 with TRBJ2-7; TRBD1 is a possible D gene (6 bases). The germline V gene has CDR1 MNHEY and CDR2 SVGEGT. Trimming cost V 2 bases and J 2 bases, with 13 bases left between them. The length of the CDR3 is 15 residues. CDR3 loop: CASSYGDKNTYEQYF. CDR3 DNA sequence: TGTGCCAGCAGTTACGGGGACAAGAACACCTACGAGCAGTACTTC.

This clonotype was counted at least ten times. This rearrangement joins TRBV29-1 to TRBJ2-5; D is perhaps TRBD1 or TRBD2 (6 bases each). V was cut by 0 bases and J by 4 bases, with 21 bases left in between. CDR1 and CDR2 (germline): SQVTM, ANQGSEA. The CDR3 sequence is 17 residues long. CDR3 loop: CSVEEGGAGSIGETQYF. Written as DNA, the CDR3 is TGCAGCGTTGAAGAAGGGGGTGCGGGAAGTATCGGAGAGACCCAGTACTTC.

This chain links TRBV3-1 with TRBJ1-6; D ambiguous. From germline, CDR1 is LGHDT and CDR2 YNNKEL (reference sequence). The CDR3 consists of 15 residues. Between the trimmed V and J ends, which lost 5 bases and 7 bases, there was a span of 15 bases. The CDR3 is CASSYDRTGNSPLHF. As DNA, the CDR3 is TGTGCCAGCAGCTACGATAGGACCGGGAATTCACCCCTCCACTTT.

In its sample, this clonotype was seen a few times. This chain joins TRBV20-1 and TRBJ2-1, with 9 positions matching TRBD1. Per germline, CDR1 DFQATT and CDR2 SNEGSKA (reference sequence). This CDR3 contains 15 residues. J lost 6 bases, V lost 5 bases, and 11 bases had no gene match. CDR3 sequence: CSAHTGTGKGNEQFF. The CDR3 DNA sequence: TGCAGTGCTCATACCGGGACAGGGAAGGGCAATGAGCAGTTCTTC.

The V gene is TRBV5-4, the J gene TRBJ2-1; 8 bases are shared with TRBD2. This CDR3 is built from 15 residues. CDR1 is SGHNT and CDR2 is YYREEE in the germline V gene (reference sequence). Trimming cost V 2 bases and J 5 bases; bases outside gene matches: 6. CDR3 coding DNA: TGTGCCAGCAGCTTTAGTAGCGGGACCCACAATGAGCAGTTCTTC. This sequence encodes CASSFSSGTHNEQFF.

This clonotype was picked up many times. The genes are TRBV30 and TRBJ2-5; the D gene is possibly TRBD1 (5 bases). The CDR3 is made up of 17 amino acids. CDR1 GTSNPN and CDR2 SVGIG come from the germline V gene (reference sequence). Trimming left V 0 bases short and J 0 bases short, with 17 bases between. The CDR3: CAWSVPRTGAYQETQYF. As DNA, the CDR3 is TGTGCCTGGAGTGTACCTCGAACAGGAGCGTACCAAGAGACCCAGTACTTC.

This clonotype was detected many times. This chain joins TRBV28 and TRBJ1-2; D is ambiguous. V was cut by 3 bases and J by 8 bases, with 10 bases left in between. The length of the CDR3 is 12 residues. Germline V gives CDR1 MDHEN, CDR2 SYDVKM. The CDR3 DNA follows: TGTGCCAGCAGTTTGTGGGGAAAAGGCTACACCTTC. It codes for CASSLWGKGYTF.

This clonotype was detected many times. The rearrangement links TRBV6-1 to TRBJ2-7; D possibly uses TRBD1 or TRBD2 (5 bases each). The V and J ends lost 2 bases and 2 bases respectively, with 7 bases between them. The CDR3 extends over 13 amino acids. The germline CDR1 and CDR2 sequences are MNHNS and SASEGT. The CDR3 reads CASSELGAYEQYF. In nucleotides, the CDR3 is TGTGCCAGCAGTGAATTGGGGGCCTACGAGCAGTACTTC.

This clonotype was observed a few times. This rearrangement joins TRBV12-5 to TRBJ1-1; possibly TRBD1 for D (6 bases). Trimming took off 1 base at V and 0 bases at J, with 12 bases between the two ends. The CDR3 totals 16 residues. Germline V lookup: CDR1 LGHNT, CDR2 FRNRAP. CDR3 in amino acids: CASGLEQTGLNTEAFF. The CDR3 DNA sequence: TGTGCTAGTGGTTTGGAACAGACAGGACTGAACACTGAAGCTTTCTTT.

In DNA, the CDR3 is TGTGCCACCAGTCGTGCAGGGGAAAGGGCCCAGCATTTT. It encodes CATSRAGERAQHF. V usage is TRBV24-1 and J usage is TRBJ1-5; D is possibly TRBD1 (6 bases). Germline CDR1 reads KGHDR; CDR2 reads SFDVKD. The CDR3 sequence is 13 residues long. V lost 6 bases and J lost 11, with 16 bases in between.

This clonotype showed up just a few times. The chain is built from TRBV9 and TRBJ2-7, with D perhaps TRBD2 (5 bases). The CDR3 is made up of 15 amino acids. Germline lookup yields CDR1 SGDLS and CDR2 YYNGEE. V lost 4 bases and J lost 2, with 16 bases in between. The CDR3 region is CASSPRGGPTYEQYF. CDR3 nucleotides: TGTGCCAGCAGCCCCAGAGGAGGTCCAACCTACGAGCAGTACTTC.

The gene calls are TRBV2 and TRBJ2-7; 8 nucleotides agree with TRBD1. The trim removed 6 bases at V and 2 bases at J, leaving 9 bases unmatched. The CDR3 length is 15 residues. Germline lookup yields CDR1 SNHLY and CDR2 FYNNEI. The chain's CDR3 is CASSQEGQATYEQYF. The DNA of the CDR3 is TGTGCCAGCAGCCAAGAGGGACAGGCTACCTACGAGCAGTACTTC.

The V call is TRBV5-1, the J call TRBJ1-4; TRBD1 matches 7 bases. Germline CDR1 is SGHRS and CDR2 is YFSETQ. V shed 10 bases and J 0 bases; nucleotides not matched to a gene: 15. CDR3 length: 17 residues. The DNA for the CDR3 is TGCGCCTTTACCCGGGACAGCCTAATTTCAACTAATGAAAAACTGTTTTTT. This translates into CAFTRDSLISTNEKLFF.